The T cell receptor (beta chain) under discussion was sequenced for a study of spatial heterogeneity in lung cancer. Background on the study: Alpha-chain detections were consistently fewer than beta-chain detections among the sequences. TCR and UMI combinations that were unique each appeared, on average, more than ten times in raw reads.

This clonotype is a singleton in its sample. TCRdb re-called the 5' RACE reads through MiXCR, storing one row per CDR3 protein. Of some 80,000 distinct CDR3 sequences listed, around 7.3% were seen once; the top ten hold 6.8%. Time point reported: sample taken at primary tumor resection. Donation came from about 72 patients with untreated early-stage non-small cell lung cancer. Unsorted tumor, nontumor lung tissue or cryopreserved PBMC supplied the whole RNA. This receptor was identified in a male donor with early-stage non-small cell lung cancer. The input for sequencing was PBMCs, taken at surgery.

CDR3 in DNA: TGCGCCAGCAGCCAAGATGGGGACAGCGCGCCGGAGACCCAGTACTTC. This sequence encodes CASSQDGDSAPETQYF. The rearrangement links TRBV4-1 to TRBJ2-5; 7 nucleotides line up with TRBD1. Trimming at V came to 0 bases and at J to 5 bases, leaving 9 bases not matched to a gene. The CDR3 sequence is 16 residues long. The germline CDR1 and CDR2 sequences are MGHRA and YSYEKL.